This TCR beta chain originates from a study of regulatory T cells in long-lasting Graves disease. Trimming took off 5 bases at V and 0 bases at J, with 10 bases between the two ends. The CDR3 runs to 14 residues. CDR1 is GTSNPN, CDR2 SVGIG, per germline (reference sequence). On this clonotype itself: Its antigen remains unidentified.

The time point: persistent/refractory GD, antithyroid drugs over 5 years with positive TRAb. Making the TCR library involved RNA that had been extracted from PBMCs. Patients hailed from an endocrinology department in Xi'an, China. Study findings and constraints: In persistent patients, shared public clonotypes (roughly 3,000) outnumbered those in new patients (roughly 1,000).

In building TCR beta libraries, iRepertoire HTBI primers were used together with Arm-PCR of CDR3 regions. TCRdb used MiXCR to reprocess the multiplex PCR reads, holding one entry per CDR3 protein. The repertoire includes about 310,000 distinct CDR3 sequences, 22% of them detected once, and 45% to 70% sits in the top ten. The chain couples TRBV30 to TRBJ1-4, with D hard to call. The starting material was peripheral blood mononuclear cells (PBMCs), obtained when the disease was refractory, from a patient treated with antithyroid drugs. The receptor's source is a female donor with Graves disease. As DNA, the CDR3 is TGTGCCTGGGACCGGGTAACAACTAATGAAAAACTGTTTTTT. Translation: CAWDRVTTNEKLFF.